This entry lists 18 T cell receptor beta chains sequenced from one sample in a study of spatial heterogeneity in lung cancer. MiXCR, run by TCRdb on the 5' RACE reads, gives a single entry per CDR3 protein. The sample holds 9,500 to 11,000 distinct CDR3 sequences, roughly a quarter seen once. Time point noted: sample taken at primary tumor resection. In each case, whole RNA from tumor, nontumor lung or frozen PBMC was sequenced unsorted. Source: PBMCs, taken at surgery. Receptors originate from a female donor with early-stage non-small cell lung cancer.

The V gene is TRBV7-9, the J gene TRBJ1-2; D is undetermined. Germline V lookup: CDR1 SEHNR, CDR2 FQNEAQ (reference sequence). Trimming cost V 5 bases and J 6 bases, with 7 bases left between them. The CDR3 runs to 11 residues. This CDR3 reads CASSNGNGYTF. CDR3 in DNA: TGTGCCAGCAGCAACGGGAATGGCTACACCTTC.

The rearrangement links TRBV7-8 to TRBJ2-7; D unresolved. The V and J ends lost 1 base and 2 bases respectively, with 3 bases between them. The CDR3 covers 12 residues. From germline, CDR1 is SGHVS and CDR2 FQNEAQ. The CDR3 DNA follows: TGTGCCAGCAGCTTAGTAGCCTACGAGCAGTACTTC. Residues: CASSLVAYEQYF.

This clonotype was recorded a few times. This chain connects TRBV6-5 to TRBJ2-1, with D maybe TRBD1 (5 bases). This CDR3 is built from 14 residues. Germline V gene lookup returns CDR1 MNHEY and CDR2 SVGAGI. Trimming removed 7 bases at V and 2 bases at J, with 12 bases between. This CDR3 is CASTKGVTYNEQFF. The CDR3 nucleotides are TGTGCCAGCACCAAAGGGGTTACCTACAATGAGCAGTTCTTC.

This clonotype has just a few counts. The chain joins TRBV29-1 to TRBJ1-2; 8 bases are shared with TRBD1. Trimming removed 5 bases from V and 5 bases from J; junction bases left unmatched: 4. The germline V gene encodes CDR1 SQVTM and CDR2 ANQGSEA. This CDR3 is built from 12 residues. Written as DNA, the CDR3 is TGCAGCGTTCGCAGGGGGCTTTATGGCTACACCTTC. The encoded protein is CSVRRGLYGYTF.

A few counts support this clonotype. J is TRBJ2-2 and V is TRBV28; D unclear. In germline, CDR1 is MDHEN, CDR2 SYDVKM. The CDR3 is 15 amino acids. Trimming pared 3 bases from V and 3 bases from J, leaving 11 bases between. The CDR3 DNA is TGTGCCAGCAGTTTTGGGCAGACTGACACCGGGGAGCTGTTTTTT. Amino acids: CASSFGQTDTGELFF.

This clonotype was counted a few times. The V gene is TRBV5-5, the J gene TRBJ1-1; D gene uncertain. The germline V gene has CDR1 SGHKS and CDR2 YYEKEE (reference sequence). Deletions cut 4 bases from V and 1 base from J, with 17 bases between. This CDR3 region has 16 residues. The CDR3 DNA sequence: TGTGCCAGCAGCGCTGGGCCTCCCGCCGGGAACACTGAAGCTTTCTTT. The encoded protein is CASSAGPPAGNTEAFF.

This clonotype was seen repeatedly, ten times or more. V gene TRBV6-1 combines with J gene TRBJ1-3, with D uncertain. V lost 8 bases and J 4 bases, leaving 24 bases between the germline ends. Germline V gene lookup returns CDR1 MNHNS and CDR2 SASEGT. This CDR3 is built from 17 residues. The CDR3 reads CASDHMGSHFVGNTIYF. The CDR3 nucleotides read TGTGCCAGCGATCATATGGGAAGCCACTTCGTCGGAAACACCATATATTTT.

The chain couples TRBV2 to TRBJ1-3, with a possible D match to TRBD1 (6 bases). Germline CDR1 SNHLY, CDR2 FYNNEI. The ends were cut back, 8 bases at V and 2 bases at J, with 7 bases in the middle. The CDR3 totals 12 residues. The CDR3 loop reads CASRGPGNTIYF. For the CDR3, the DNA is TGTGCCAGCCGGGGGCCTGGAAACACCATATATTTT.

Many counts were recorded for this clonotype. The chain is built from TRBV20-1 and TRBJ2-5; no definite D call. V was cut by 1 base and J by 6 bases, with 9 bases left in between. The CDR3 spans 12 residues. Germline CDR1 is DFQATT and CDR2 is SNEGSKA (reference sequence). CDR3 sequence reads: CSARAPTKTQYF. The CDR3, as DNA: TGCAGTGCTAGAGCCCCCACGAAGACCCAGTACTTC.

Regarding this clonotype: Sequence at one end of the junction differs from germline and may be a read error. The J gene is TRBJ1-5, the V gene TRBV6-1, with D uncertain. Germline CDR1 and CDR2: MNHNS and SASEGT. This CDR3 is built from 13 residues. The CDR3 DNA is TGTGCCAGCAGAGAAGGCGGCAATCAGCCCCAGCATTTT. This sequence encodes CASREGGNQPQHF.

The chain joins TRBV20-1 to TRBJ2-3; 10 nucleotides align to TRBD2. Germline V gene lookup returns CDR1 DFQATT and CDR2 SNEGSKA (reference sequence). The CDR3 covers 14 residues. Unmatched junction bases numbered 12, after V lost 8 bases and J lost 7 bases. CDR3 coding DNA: TGCAGTCCCCGGGGAGCGGGAGGGCCAAATACGCAGTATTTT. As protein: CSPRGAGGPNTQYF.

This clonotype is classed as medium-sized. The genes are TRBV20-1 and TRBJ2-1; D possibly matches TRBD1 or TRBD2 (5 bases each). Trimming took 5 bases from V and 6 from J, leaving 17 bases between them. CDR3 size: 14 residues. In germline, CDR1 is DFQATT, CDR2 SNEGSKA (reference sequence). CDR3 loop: CSAAGTLESNEQFF. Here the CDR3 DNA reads TGCAGTGCTGCCGGGACCCTCGAGTCCAATGAGCAGTTCTTC.

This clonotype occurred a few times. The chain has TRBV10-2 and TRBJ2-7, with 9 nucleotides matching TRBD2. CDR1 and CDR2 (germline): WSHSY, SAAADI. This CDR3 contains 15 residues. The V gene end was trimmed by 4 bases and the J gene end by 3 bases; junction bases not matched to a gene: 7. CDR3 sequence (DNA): TGCGCCAGCAGTGCTGTAGCGGGAGTGGACTACGAGCAGTACTTC. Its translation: CASSAVAGVDYEQYF.

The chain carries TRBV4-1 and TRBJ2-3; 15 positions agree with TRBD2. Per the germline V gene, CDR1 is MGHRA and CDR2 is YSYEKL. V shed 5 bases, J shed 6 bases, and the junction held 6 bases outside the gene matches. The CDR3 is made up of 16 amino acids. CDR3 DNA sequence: TGCGCCAGCAGCAACGGACTAGCGGGAGGGGGGGATACGCAGTATTTT. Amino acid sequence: CASSNGLAGGGDTQYF.

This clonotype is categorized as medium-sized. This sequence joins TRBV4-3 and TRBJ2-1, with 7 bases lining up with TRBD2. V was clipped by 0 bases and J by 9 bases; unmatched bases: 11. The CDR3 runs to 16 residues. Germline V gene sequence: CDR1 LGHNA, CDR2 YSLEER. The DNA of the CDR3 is TGCGCCAGCAGCCAAGATTCGGCGGGAGAAAGTGGTGAGCAGTTCTTC. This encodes CASSQDSAGESGEQFF.

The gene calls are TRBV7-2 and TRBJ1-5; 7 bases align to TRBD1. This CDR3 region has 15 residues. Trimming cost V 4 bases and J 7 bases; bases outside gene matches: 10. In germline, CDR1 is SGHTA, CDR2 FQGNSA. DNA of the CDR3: TGTGCCAGCAGCTATATAGGGGGCGCCGGGCAGCCCCAGCATTTT. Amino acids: CASSYIGGAGQPQHF.

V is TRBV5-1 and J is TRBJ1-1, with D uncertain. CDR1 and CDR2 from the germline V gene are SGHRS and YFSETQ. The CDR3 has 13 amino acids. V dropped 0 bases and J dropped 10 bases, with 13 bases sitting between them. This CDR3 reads CASSLESRIGAFF. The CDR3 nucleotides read TGCGCCAGCAGCTTGGAATCCAGAATTGGAGCTTTCTTT.

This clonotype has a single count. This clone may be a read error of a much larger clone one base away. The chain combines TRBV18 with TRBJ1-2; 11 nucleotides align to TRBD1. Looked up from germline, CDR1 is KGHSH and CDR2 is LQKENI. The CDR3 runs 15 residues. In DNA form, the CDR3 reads TGTGTCAGCTCCCTGGGACAGGGGGAGTCCTATGGCTACACCTTC. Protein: CVSSLGQGESYGYTF.